Shown below are 27 T cell receptor beta chains from a single sample sequenced in a study of a mutant IDH1 vaccine in newly diagnosed glioma. No antigen is known for these receptors. The protocol was immunoSEQ multiplex PCR, while the TCRdb copy is restricted to in-frame clones and leaves out a portion. This table holds about 50,000 clones, 85% to 95% found once. Specified time point: week 35, safety follow-up. Each dose of the vaccine consisted of 300 ug of mutant IDH1 20-mer peptide, with topical imiquimod. Source: PBMCs, taken from a glioma patient whose treatment included an IDH1 peptide vaccine. The receptors were sampled from a man in his fifties or sixties with glioma.

This chain's CDR3 is CASSYGASYNEQFF. The CDR3 nucleotides are TGTGCCAGCAGCTACGGGGCTTCCTACAATGAGCAGTTCTTC. The chain couples TRBV5-6 to TRBJ2-1, with D perhaps matching TRBD1 or TRBD2 (5 bases each). The CDR3 runs 14 residues. Trimming shortened V by 3 bases and J by 1 base, and 8 bases separated the two germline ends. Germline V gene sequence: CDR1 SGHDT, CDR2 YYEEEE.

This chain uses TRBV2 with TRBJ1-1; no definite D call. The CDR3 totals 13 residues. Between the trimmed V and J ends, which lost 2 bases and 3 bases, there was a span of 7 bases. Germline CDR1 SNHLY, CDR2 FYNNEI. The chain's CDR3 is CASSEIGYTEAFF. The DNA of the CDR3 is TGTGCCAGCAGTGAAATCGGGTACACTGAAGCTTTCTTT.

This clone was counted a single time. The chain combines TRBV10-2 with TRBJ2-3; 9 positions agree with TRBD2. This CDR3 region has 15 residues. Looked up from germline, CDR1 is WSHSY and CDR2 is SAAADI. Losses at the gene ends were 3 bases for V and 6 bases for J; bases not matched to a gene: 7. DNA of the CDR3: TGCGCCAGCAGTGATCCAGCGGGAGGAGTGGATACGCAGTATTTT. Protein product: CASSDPAGGVDTQYF.

V usage is TRBV5-1 and J usage is TRBJ1-3; the D is unclear. Germline CDR1 SGHRS, CDR2 YFSETQ. The V end was cut by 1 base, the J end by 0 bases, with 8 bases between. This CDR3 has 15 residues. The DNA of the CDR3 is TGCGCCAGCAGCTTGACGGTGAGCTCTGGAAACACCATATATTTT. Protein: CASSLTVSSGNTIYF.

The CDR3 DNA sequence: TGTGCCAGCTCACCACTTATGGCAGGAGGAAACTACGAGCAGTACTTC. Translating gives CASSPLMAGGNYEQYF. The chain uses TRBV18 and TRBJ2-7; perhaps TRBD2 as D (5 bases). Trimming pared 1 base from V and 3 bases from J, leaving 16 bases between. Germline CDR1 KGHSH, CDR2 LQKENI. The length of the CDR3 is 16 residues.

The chain has TRBV18 and TRBJ2-7; TRBD1 agrees at 7 bases. This CDR3 comprises 13 residues. J lost 2 bases, V lost 8 bases, and 6 bases had no gene match. CDR1 is KGHSH and CDR2 is LQKENI in the germline V gene. CDR3 residues: CASRTGDTYEQYF. The CDR3 coding sequence is TGTGCCAGCAGGACAGGCGATACCTACGAGCAGTACTTC.

The CDR3 here is CASSMGQNYEQYF. CDR3 DNA: TGCGCCAGCAGCATGGGGCAAAACTACGAGCAGTACTTC. V usage is TRBV5-1 and J usage is TRBJ2-7; the D gene is possibly TRBD1 (5 bases). V gave up 4 bases and J gave up 3 bases, with 11 bases separating them. The CDR3 runs to 13 residues. From germline, CDR1 is SGHRS and CDR2 YFSETQ.

The V and J genes are TRBV6-4 and TRBJ2-3; 8 bases are a match to TRBD2. Germline trimming cut 2 bases from V and 1 base from J; bases unmatched to any gene: 2. In germline, CDR1 is MRHNA, CDR2 SNTAGT. The CDR3 extends over 15 amino acids. The CDR3 DNA sequence: TGTGCCAGCAGTGACACAGCGGGGGGCACAGATACGCAGTATTTT. As protein: CASSDTAGGTDTQYF.

The rearrangement links TRBV5-4 to TRBJ1-1; 8 bases match TRBD1. CDR1 and CDR2 (germline): SGHNT, YYREEE (reference sequence). The CDR3 is 15 residues long. With 5 bases clipped from V and 2 bases from J, the junction kept 8 bases outside the gene matches. This CDR3 is CASREETGVNTEAFF. CDR3 bases: TGTGCCAGCAGGGAAGAGACAGGGGTTAACACTGAAGCTTTCTTT.

This rearrangement joins TRBV7-6 to TRBJ1-1; D call uncertain. The CDR3 length is 17 residues. Trimming left V 5 bases short and J 0 bases short, with 19 bases between. Germline V lookup: CDR1 SGHVS, CDR2 FNYEAQ. The chain's CDR3 is CASSPSGRESMNTEAFF. The CDR3 nucleotides are TGTGCCAGCAGCCCTAGTGGTCGGGAGTCAATGAACACTGAAGCTTTCTTT.

This clone has more than one count but fewer than ten. The genes are TRBV29-1 and TRBJ2-2; D remains unclear. Germline CDR1 reads SQVTM; CDR2 reads ANQGSEA. This CDR3 is built from 14 residues. V gave up 0 bases and J gave up 3 bases, with 8 bases separating them. CDR3 nucleotide sequence: TGCAGCGTTGAAGAATTAGGGCACACCGGGGAGCTGTTTTTT. Amino acids: CSVEELGHTGELFF.

The V call is TRBV7-8, the J call TRBJ1-3; D unclear. The CDR3 is 16 amino acids. Trimming left V 3 bases short and J 0 bases short, with 12 bases between. Germline V lookup: CDR1 SGHVS, CDR2 FQNEAQ. The CDR3 loop reads CASSFGLDISGNTIYF. Written as DNA, the CDR3 is TGTGCCAGCAGCTTCGGACTTGACATCTCTGGAAACACCATATATTTT.

On this clone: A junction end diverges from the germline sequence, so it may reflect a read error. This rearrangement joins TRBV29-1 to TRBJ1-2, with D tentatively TRBD1 (5 bases). The germline V gene encodes CDR1 SQVTM and CDR2 ANQGSEA. This CDR3 has 14 residues. The CDR3: CSVEDAPGFLGKLF. CDR3 DNA sequence: TGCAGCGTTGAAGACGCCCCAGGGTTCCTTGGGAAGCTCTTC.

V and J are TRBV2 and TRBJ2-3; D is ambiguous. Looked up from germline, CDR1 is SNHLY and CDR2 is FYNNEI. The CDR3 has 14 amino acids. V was clipped by 3 bases and J by 2 bases, with 9 bases between them. CDR3 DNA: TGTGCCAGCAGTGATAGTCACTTCACAGATACGCAGTATTTT. It codes for CASSDSHFTDTQYF.

This clone was found once. This rearrangement joins TRBV27 to TRBJ2-7; 10 bases line up with TRBD1. Germline V gives CDR1 MNHEY, CDR2 SMNVEV (reference sequence). CDR3 length: 15 residues. The V and J ends lost 5 bases and 3 bases, in that order; junction bases with no gene match: 7. The CDR3 protein is CASSPRDRGNYEQYF. In DNA form, the CDR3 reads TGTGCCAGCAGTCCTAGGGACAGGGGTAACTACGAGCAGTACTTC.

This chain uses TRBV13 with TRBJ2-7, with 10 bases lining up with TRBD1. V shed 4 bases, J shed 3 bases, and the junction held 9 bases outside the gene matches. The CDR3 is 16 amino acids. Looked up from germline, CDR1 is PRHDT and CDR2 is FYEKMQ (reference sequence). The DNA for the CDR3 is TGTGCCAGCAGCTCCGGACAGGGGGATACCTACTACGAGCAGTACTTC. It translates to CASSSGQGDTYYEQYF.

This chain links TRBV19 with TRBJ2-2, with 9 nucleotides matching TRBD2. The CDR3 has 19 residues. CDR1 is LNHDA and CDR2 is SQIVND in the germline V gene (reference sequence). The junction had 15 bases not matched to a gene; V was cut back by 3 bases and J by 4 bases. The DNA of the CDR3 is TGTGCCAGTAGTATCTCAGCACGCGGGAGGGCCTCGAGCACCGGGGAGCTGTTTTTT. Amino acids: CASSISARGRASSTGELFF. Full variable domain (missing parts from reference TRBV19 and TRBJ2-2): DGGITQSPKYLFRKEGQNVTLSCEQNLNHDAMYWYRQDPGQGLRLIYYSQIVNDFQKGDIAEGYSVSREKKESFPLTVTSAQKNPTAFYLCASSISARGRASSTGELFFGEGSRLTVL.

This clone was picked up one time. The same CDR3 can be traced to other DNA sequences in this sample. The CDR3 sequence is CASSVARGQETQYF. The CDR3 DNA sequence: TGTGCCAGCAGCGTAGCCAGGGGCCAAGAGACCCAGTACTTC. This chain joins TRBV9 and TRBJ2-5, with a possible D match to TRBD1 (6 bases). V dropped 0 bases and J dropped 1 base, with 7 bases sitting between them. The germline gives CDR1 SGDLS, CDR2 YYNGEE. The CDR3 consists of 14 residues.

This clone was counted only a few times. The chain couples TRBV25-1 to TRBJ1-1; TRBD1 might be the D (5 bases). The germline V gene has CDR1 MGHDK and CDR2 SYGVNS. This CDR3 contains 14 residues. The germline V and J ends were trimmed by 5 bases and 1 base, with 11 bases remaining between them. CDR3 loop: CASSPGGANTEAFF. CDR3 sequence (DNA): TGTGCCAGCAGTCCTGGCGGGGCGAACACTGAAGCTTTCTTT.

The rearrangement uses TRBV29-1 and TRBJ2-7; 7 positions agree with TRBD2. Germline-derived CDR1 and CDR2 are SQVTM and ANQGSEA. V lost 2 bases, J lost 2 bases, and 0 bases stayed unmatched. The CDR3 has 12 residues. The CDR3 is CSVESGAYEQYF. Written as DNA, the CDR3 is TGCAGCGTTGAAAGCGGGGCCTACGAGCAGTACTTC.

The rearrangement links TRBV10-1 to TRBJ1-1, with 7 positions matching TRBD1. This CDR3 contains 13 residues. V lost 2 bases to trimming and J lost 10 bases; unmatched junction nucleotides: 7. From germline, CDR1 is WNHNN and CDR2 SYGVQD (reference sequence). The DNA for the CDR3 is TGCGCCAGCAGTGAGAGGACAGGAGCCGCAGCTTTCTTT. Its protein product is CASSERTGAAAFF.

This clone has a single count. This chain joins TRBV5-1 and TRBJ2-7; 12 bases are a match to TRBD1. The CDR3 spans 15 residues. Germline CDR1 and CDR2: SGHRS and YFSETQ. The V and J ends lost 4 bases and 6 bases, in that order; junction bases with no gene match: 8. CDR3 in DNA: TGCGCCAGCAGCCGTACGGGGACAGGGGGCCCCGAGCAGTACTTC. Protein: CASSRTGTGGPEQYF. Full variable domain (remainder filled in from reference TRBV5-1 and TRBJ2-7): KAGVTQTPRYLIKTRGQQVTLSCSPISGHRSVSWYQQTPGQGLQFLFEYFSETQRNKGNFPGRFSGRQFSNSRSEMNVSTLELGDSALYLCASSRTGTGGPEQYFGPGTRLTVT.

This rearrangement joins TRBV28 to TRBJ2-4, with D unclear. Germline values: CDR1 MDHEN, CDR2 SYDVKM. CDR3 length: 15 residues. Trimming cost V 1 base and J 9 bases, with 16 bases left between them. The DNA of the CDR3 is TGTGCCAGCAGTTTATCGGTAGGGTCGGTTGGCATTCAGTACTTC. This encodes CASSLSVGSVGIQYF. The complete variable domain, with remaining parts taken from reference TRBV28 and TRBJ2-4, reads DVKVTQSSRYLVKRTGEKVFLECVQDMDHENMFWYRQDPGLGLRLIYFSYDVKMKEKGDIPEGYSVSREKKERFSLILESASTNQTSMYLCASSLSVGSVGIQYFGAGTRLSVL.

This clone was picked up one time. The V gene is TRBV4-3, the J gene TRBJ1-1; possible D gene TRBD1, 5 bases. The CDR3 runs to 15 residues. Deletions cut 3 bases from V and 3 bases from J, with 14 bases between. From germline, CDR1 is LGHNA and CDR2 YSLEER. The CDR3 is CASSHGANWDTEAFF. As DNA, the CDR3 is TGCGCCAGCAGCCATGGGGCGAATTGGGACACTGAAGCTTTCTTT.

This chain connects TRBV7-9 to TRBJ2-1, with 11 bases identical to TRBD1. The junction had 11 bases not matched to a gene; V was cut back by 7 bases and J by 9 bases. Germline CDR1 SEHNR, CDR2 FQNEAQ (reference sequence). The CDR3 consists of 15 residues. The CDR3 protein is CASTVGTGGRGEQFF. CDR3 bases: TGTGCCAGCACCGTCGGGACAGGGGGGCGCGGTGAGCAGTTCTTC.

The V gene is TRBV5-1, the J gene TRBJ2-7, with 11 bases matching TRBD1. V lost 7 bases to trimming and J lost 5 bases; unmatched junction nucleotides: 11. Germline CDR1 is SGHRS and CDR2 is YFSETQ. The CDR3 consists of 15 residues. CDR3 region: CASRHPGTGGNEQYF. DNA of the CDR3: TGCGCCAGCCGTCACCCTGGGACAGGGGGAAACGAGCAGTACTTC.

This clone was observed once. Sequence at one end of the junction differs from germline and may be a read error. The chain carries TRBV9 and TRBJ2-1; 12 nucleotides match TRBD1. CDR3 length: 15 amino acids. Germline V gene sequence: CDR1 SGDLS, CDR2 YYNGEE. The CDR3 loop reads CASSVGTGGYDEQFF. The CDR3 DNA sequence: TGTGCCAGCAGCGTCGGGACAGGGGGCTACGATGAGCAGTTCTTC.